This T cell receptor beta chain was profiled in a study of cytomegalovirus exposure and HLA in healthy donors (dated by TCRdb to between 2016 and 2019). Looking at the study overall: An earlier analysis of 587 of the donors reported 250 to 300 Gb of sequence data and around 110 million unique TCR beta sequences from around 200 million T cells. In the later analysis, no new phenotypic data were used to find candidate immune exposures; instead, reliance was placed on TCR beta sequences and their occurrence across donors. The study aimed to test whether cataloging public T cell receptors could reveal signatures of past pathogen exposure. Class I and class II HLA loci were covered by the typing at four-digit resolution. All discovery cohort repertoires had been generated on a single sequencing platform. In an earlier analysis of roughly 580 of the donors, high-throughput TCR beta sequencing was used to judge whether each TCR beta V gene segment behaved as functional or pseudogenic. In addition to the first cohort of several hundred subjects, a separate validation cohort of 100 to 150 different subjects was used. Typing coverage varied by locus: about 629-640 donors for A, B, C, DRB1 and DQB1; 500 to 550 for DQA1; 606 for DPA1; 450 to 480 for DPB1. A later analysis re-examined previously published TCR beta repertoires from around 670 donors and added high-resolution HLA genotyping to investigate patterns of TCR occurrence. Among the roughly 400 genotyped donors, around 81% belonged to the genetic ancestry cluster associated with self-reported Caucasian donors. Four to six DR-DQ haplotypes were handled as single units for association and clustering, since linkage in the cohort was strong. About 280 gigabases of sequencing data and about 92 million unique TCR sequences made up an early release that covered fewer than 650 HLA-typed donors. The T cell repertoires of under 750 subjects were profiled by immunosequencing and related to cytomegalovirus serostatus. Genome-wide SNP genotypes for about 65% of the roughly 670 donors were used in a later genetic analysis, which treated that subset as a discovery cohort. To predict cytomegalovirus infection status, the study brought together high-throughput TCR immunosequencing, statistical association of individual TCRs with disease status, and machine learning. Donor age, sex, ethnicity and CMV serostatus were collected together with the repertoire data. Among some 400 genotyped donors of the cohort, an average of about 240,000 unique TCR beta nucleotide sequences were sequenced per donor, roughly 18% of them non-productive.

The cohort comprised hundreds of healthy bone marrow donors. All cohort members were sampled while nominally healthy, although unrecorded immune exposures were likely present. The donor tested CMV seronegative and was one of the 352 seronegative cohort members. A peripheral blood sample was collected from each donor, and TCR beta sequencing was performed on peripheral blood mononuclear cells. The Qiagen DNeasy Blood Extraction Kit was used to extract genomic DNA from the blood cell samples. Details on this clone: It has no known antigen specificity. Base qualities were left out, and no much larger clone turns up one base away.

The germline V gene supplies CDR1 SGHNT and CDR2 YENEEA. V is shortened by 4 bases, J by 4 bases, and the region joining them spans 7 bases. The CDR3 goes from the cysteine to the phenylalanine over 13 residues. Just CDR3 DNA is preserved here, 39 bases in frame from base 1. The paper as a whole reports these results and caveats: At a false discovery rate of 0.05, a later analysis linked approximately 18,000 TCR beta sequences to specific HLA alleles. A later genetic analysis associated a missense DCLRE1C variant with V-gene and J-gene trimming of TCR beta chains, and an independent cohort replicated the association. Presence/absence analyses assumed roughly uniform sequencing depth across donors, an assumption that may not hold. When HLA alleles, especially DR and DQ, strongly co-occurred, attributing TCR associations to individual alleles was difficult. In a later analysis, the rate of TCR association differed among HLA loci, with DRB1 alleles having the most associated TCRs and HLA-C alleles having the fewest. The earlier analysis of some 560 of the donors excluded seventeen rarely observed V segments, including chromosome 9 orphons, because counts were too low. It was suggested by the authors that the approach could potentially be generalized to other disease states and immunological phenotypes. In a later analysis, most CMV-associated TCR beta chains were found to appear HLA-restricted, with HLA associations seemingly driven largely by CMV exposure. Linkage disequilibrium might explain the correlated functional status among segregating V segments, but an unknown experimental factor could not be ruled out. Because some donors lacked HLA typing at each locus, the association tests relied only on the typed subset. In a later genetic analysis, fewer N-insertions in productive TCRs were reported among donors in an Asian-associated ancestry cluster than the roughly 640-donor mean. Most TCR sequences were observed very rarely across donors, whereas some public TCRs were present in many individuals. A further reported finding was that TCR beta sequences accurately predicted the HLA-A and HLA-B alleles for most subjects in the first cohort. In the study, approximately 160 TCR beta chains were listed as associated with cytomegalovirus. This cohort had only TCR beta chains sequenced, and the lack of alpha or paired-chain data limited which features could be detected. In an earlier analysis of some 500 of the donors, most TCR beta V segments were observed in productive rearrangements about 90% or about 30% of the time, broadly matching IMGT annotations. The classifier was reported to diagnose cytomegalovirus status with high specificity and sensitivity in both the original and validation cohorts. Compared with equally common non-associated chains, HLA-associated TCR beta chains in a later analysis were more clonally expanded and had lower generation probabilities. For the cohort, immune exposure information was limited to CMV serostatus. The sequencing pipeline was judged likely to have produced a cluster of highly shared sequence variants as a technical artifact. Some IMGT-functional V segments, including TRBV6-2 and TRBV6-3, could not be distinguished by the 87-base-pair reads and were therefore excluded. Several of the top co-occurrence clusters appeared to be linked to parvovirus B19, influenza, CMV and Epstein-Barr virus, according to a later analysis. In vitro tests confirmed that a few of the cytomegalovirus-associated TCR beta chains recognize cytomegalovirus antigens.

Receptor libraries were prepared by the immunoSEQ multiplex PCR assay. The multiplex PCR relied on a mix of 60 forward primers for TCR Vbeta segments and 13 reverse primers for TCR Jbeta segments. The CDR3 region of rearranged TCR beta genes was amplified from genomic DNA by a multiplex PCR assay. The Illumina HiSeq System was used to sequence the amplified TCR beta libraries as 87-base-pair reads. The paper's processing steps were these. In a later analysis, tens of millions of unique TCR beta chains were counted across the 500 to 700 repertoires, and about 10 million of these chains were shared by at least two donors. To remove PCR and sequencing errors, raw reads were error-corrected and collapsed into unique sequences using a nearest-neighbor algorithm that merged closely related sequences. CDR3 sequences were aligned to IMGT reference sequences to assign V, D and J gene segments. For a sequence to be retained, a match of at least six nucleotides was required to both a V gene segment and a J gene segment. Rearrangements were called productive when the CDR3 lacked stop codons and stayed in frame with V and J; all others were non-productive. Following IMGT convention, CDR3 was defined as the stretch from the second conserved V-encoded cysteine up to the conserved J-encoded phenylalanine. The earlier analysis of fewer than 700 of the donors excluded sequences that lacked an unambiguous match to a single V gene segment. In an earlier analysis of approximately 610 of the donors, V segments were called functional above 56.7% productive rearrangements and were called segregating when the between-donor standard deviation exceeded 5%. A statistical classification framework was built to diagnose cytomegalovirus status from the catalog of TCR beta chain sequences. A later analysis assigned V and J genes by comparing TCR nucleotide sequences with IMGT/GENE-DB human TR gene sequences. A later analysis assigned CDR3 sequences and most-parsimonious VDJ recombination scenarios with the TCRdist pipeline. In a later analysis, each TCR beta chain was defined by its CDR3 amino acid sequence together with its V-gene family, and reads lacking a unique V-gene family were excluded. To address suspected cross-contamination and a sequencing artifact, a later analysis removed under 600 highly shared, low-generation-probability nucleotide sequences. For each public chain, a later analysis derived a clonal expansion index from normalized ranks of inferred template counts within each repertoire. In a later analysis, generation probabilities were computed with a VDJ recombination model fitted to out-of-frame rearrangements, and the resulting probabilities were checked against IGoR. In a later analysis, hypergeometric tests were used to score TCR-TCR, TCR-HLA and TCR-CMV co-occurrence, with a repertoire-size bias correction applied to TCR pairs. False discovery rates were estimated in a later analysis by permuting HLA or CMV assignments 20 times. In a later analysis, co-occurring TCRs were grouped using DBSCAN, with TCRdist sequence similarity added in when clustering inside HLA-allele-positive subsets. Co-occurrence clustering excluded repertoires with fewer than 30,000 or more than 120,000 public chains, plus five with anomalous nucleotide sharing. TCRdb provides this immuneACCESS table in a form limited to in-frame rearrangements. Some clones are lacking; in checked studies, under half of them reflect an unresolved V gene, and why the rest are absent is not known. Clonal size and the V and J genes are those of that table, whereas D and trimming came from the DNA. The table for this sample lists some 98,000 clones; approximately 80% of them were counted only once. Approximately 7.7% of the sample is taken by the ten largest.

Recombination linked TRBV11-3 to TRBJ2-2; no D gene call is confident. The sample consisted of PBMCs. The source of this sequence is a female donor in good health and CMV-seronegative. The sequenced DNA: TGTGCCAGCAGCTCCGCGGTCACCGGGGAGCTGTTTTTT. It specifies CASSSAVTGELFF.